The 12 T cell receptor beta chains reported below all come from one sample, sequenced in a study of cytomegalovirus exposure and HLA in healthy donors. Primers included in the PCR were 60 Vbeta and 13 Jbeta primers. Data came from immunoSEQ multiplex PCR; TCRdb stores just in-frame clones and leaves some out. This table holds approximately 220,000 clones, 65% to 85% found once. The sequencing sample was made of PBMCs. The source is a boy younger than 10 in good health and CMV-seronegative.

The J gene is TRBJ2-1, the V gene TRBV15; D gene uncertain. The V end was cut by 1 base, the J end by 4 bases, with 8 bases between. Germline CDR1 is LNHNV and CDR2 is YYDKDF (reference sequence). The CDR3 runs 14 residues. CDR3 bases: TGTGCCACCAGCAGAGGCAAGCTTTACAATGAGCAGTTCTTC. This encodes CATSRGKLYNEQFF.

Remarks on this clone: This same CDR3 is encoded by further DNA sequences in the sample. The V and J genes are TRBV18 and TRBJ1-1; 7 positions agree with TRBD1. This CDR3 has 14 amino acids. Per germline, CDR1 KGHSH and CDR2 LQKENI. Trimming removed 6 bases from V and 1 base from J; junction bases left unmatched: 5. In nucleotides, the CDR3 is TGTGCCAGCTCCCCGGGACAGTCGAACACTGAAGCTTTCTTT. This sequence encodes CASSPGQSNTEAFF.

This chain joins TRBV5-6 and TRBJ1-1; 7 bases are a match to TRBD1. V shed 2 bases, J shed 4 bases, and the junction held 5 bases outside the gene matches. The CDR3 loop spans 14 amino acids. The germline V gene has CDR1 SGHDT and CDR2 YYEEEE. The CDR3 sequence: CASSFQGESTEAFF. The CDR3 DNA is TGTGCCAGCAGCTTCCAGGGGGAGAGCACTGAAGCTTTCTTT.

This clone was seen a few times. The chain carries TRBV4-1 and TRBJ2-7, with a weak D call TRBD2 (5 bases). The germline gives CDR1 MGHRA, CDR2 YSYEKL. Trimming took 2 bases from V and 3 from J, leaving 5 bases between them. The CDR3 has 12 residues. The CDR3 is CASSQRGYEQYF. The CDR3 DNA reads as TGCGCCAGCAGCCAACGGGGCTACGAGCAGTACTTC.

This sequence joins TRBV5-6 and TRBJ1-1; D gene unclear. CDR1 is SGHDT and CDR2 is YYEEEE in the germline V gene. V lost 4 bases and J 3 bases, leaving 13 bases between the germline ends. The CDR3 contains 14 residues. The CDR3 spells CASSGIGADTEAFF. CDR3 sequence (DNA): TGTGCCAGCAGCGGCATAGGAGCGGACACTGAAGCTTTCTTT. Combining the CDR3 with reference TRBV5-6 and TRBJ1-1 gives the whole variable domain DAGVTQSPTHLIKTRGQQVTLRCSPKSGHDTVSWYQQALGQGPQFIFQYYEEEERQRGNFPDRFSGHQFPNYSSELNVNALLLGDSALYLCASSGIGADTEAFFGQGTRLTVV.

The V and J genes are TRBV15 and TRBJ2-7; perhaps TRBD1 as D (7 bases). The germline V gene encodes CDR1 LNHNV and CDR2 YYDKDF (reference sequence). Trimming shortened V by 0 bases and J by 0 bases, and 15 bases separated the two germline ends. This CDR3 contains 17 residues. Written as DNA, the CDR3 is TGTGCCACCAGCAGAGATCAGGGGGGCACGAGCTCCTACGAGCAGTACTTC. Translation: CATSRDQGGTSSYEQYF.

The chain combines TRBV7-2 with TRBJ1-1; D not certain. Trimming took off 2 bases at V and 4 bases at J, with 14 bases between the two ends. The CDR3 covers 15 residues. The germline V gene encodes CDR1 SGHTA and CDR2 FQGNSA. CDR3 protein: CASSLRRRQSTEAFF. DNA of the CDR3: TGTGCCAGCAGCTTACGTCGGCGGCAGTCCACTGAAGCTTTCTTT. Based on the CDR3 plus reference TRBV7-2 and TRBJ1-1, the full variable domain is GAGVSQSPSNKVTEKGKDVELRCDPISGHTALYWYRQSLGQGLEFLIYFQGNSAPDKSGLPSDRFSAERTGGSVSTLTIQRTQQEDSAVYLCASSLRRRQSTEAFFGQGTRLTVV.

The J gene is TRBJ1-2, the V gene TRBV5-1, with D perhaps matching TRBD1 (5 bases). V gave up 0 bases and J gave up 5 bases, with 14 bases separating them. The CDR3 covers 15 residues. CDR1 is SGHRS and CDR2 is YFSETQ in the germline V gene. The DNA of the CDR3 is TGCGCCAGCAGCTTGGAAACGGATCGGGGGTATGGCTACACCTTC. It yields the protein CASSLETDRGYGYTF.

This clone occurred once. The chain recombines TRBV19 with TRBJ2-1, with TRBD2 matching 8 bases. The CDR3 sequence is 13 residues long. Germline-derived CDR1 and CDR2 are LNHDA and SQIVND (reference sequence). V was clipped by 7 bases and J by 6 bases; unmatched bases: 5. CDR3 sequence: CASKAGAVNEQFF. Here the CDR3 DNA reads TGTGCCAGTAAAGCGGGAGCGGTCAATGAGCAGTTCTTC. Together with reference TRBV19 and TRBJ2-1, the CDR3 gives the full variable domain: DGGITQSPKYLFRKEGQNVTLSCEQNLNHDAMYWYRQDPGQGLRLIYYSQIVNDFQKGDIAEGYSVSREKKESFPLTVTSAQKNPTAFYLCASKAGAVNEQFFGPGTRLTVL.

The chain recombines TRBV6-1 with TRBJ1-5; the match to TRBD1 covers 7 bases. CDR1 MNHNS and CDR2 SASEGT come from the germline V gene. The CDR3 is 19 amino acids. The V gene end was trimmed by 4 bases and the J gene end by 0 bases; junction bases not matched to a gene: 15. This chain's CDR3 is CASSATGTADRYSNQPQHF. The CDR3 region has the DNA TGTGCCAGCAGTGCAACCGGGACAGCGGACCGTTATAGCAATCAGCCCCAGCATTTT.

Worth noting for this clone: One end of the junction fails to match germline, which may point to a read error. V is TRBV7-9 and J is TRBJ2-1; the match to TRBD2 covers 10 bases. CDR3 length: 15 amino acids. Germline V lookup: CDR1 SEHNR, CDR2 FQNEAQ (reference sequence). The CDR3 loop is CSSSLGGGLANEQFF. The CDR3 DNA reads as TGTTCCAGCAGCTTAGGGGGGGGACTAGCGAATGAGCAGTTCTTC.

J is TRBJ2-1 and V is TRBV9; 14 bases line up with TRBD2. V lost 0 bases, J lost 2 bases, and 10 bases stayed unmatched. Per the germline V gene, CDR1 is SGDLS and CDR2 is YYNGEE. This CDR3 contains 20 residues. The CDR3 reads CASSVETGLAGEVPYNEQFF. The CDR3, as DNA: TGTGCCAGCAGCGTAGAAACGGGACTAGCGGGAGAGGTCCCCTACAATGAGCAGTTCTTC.